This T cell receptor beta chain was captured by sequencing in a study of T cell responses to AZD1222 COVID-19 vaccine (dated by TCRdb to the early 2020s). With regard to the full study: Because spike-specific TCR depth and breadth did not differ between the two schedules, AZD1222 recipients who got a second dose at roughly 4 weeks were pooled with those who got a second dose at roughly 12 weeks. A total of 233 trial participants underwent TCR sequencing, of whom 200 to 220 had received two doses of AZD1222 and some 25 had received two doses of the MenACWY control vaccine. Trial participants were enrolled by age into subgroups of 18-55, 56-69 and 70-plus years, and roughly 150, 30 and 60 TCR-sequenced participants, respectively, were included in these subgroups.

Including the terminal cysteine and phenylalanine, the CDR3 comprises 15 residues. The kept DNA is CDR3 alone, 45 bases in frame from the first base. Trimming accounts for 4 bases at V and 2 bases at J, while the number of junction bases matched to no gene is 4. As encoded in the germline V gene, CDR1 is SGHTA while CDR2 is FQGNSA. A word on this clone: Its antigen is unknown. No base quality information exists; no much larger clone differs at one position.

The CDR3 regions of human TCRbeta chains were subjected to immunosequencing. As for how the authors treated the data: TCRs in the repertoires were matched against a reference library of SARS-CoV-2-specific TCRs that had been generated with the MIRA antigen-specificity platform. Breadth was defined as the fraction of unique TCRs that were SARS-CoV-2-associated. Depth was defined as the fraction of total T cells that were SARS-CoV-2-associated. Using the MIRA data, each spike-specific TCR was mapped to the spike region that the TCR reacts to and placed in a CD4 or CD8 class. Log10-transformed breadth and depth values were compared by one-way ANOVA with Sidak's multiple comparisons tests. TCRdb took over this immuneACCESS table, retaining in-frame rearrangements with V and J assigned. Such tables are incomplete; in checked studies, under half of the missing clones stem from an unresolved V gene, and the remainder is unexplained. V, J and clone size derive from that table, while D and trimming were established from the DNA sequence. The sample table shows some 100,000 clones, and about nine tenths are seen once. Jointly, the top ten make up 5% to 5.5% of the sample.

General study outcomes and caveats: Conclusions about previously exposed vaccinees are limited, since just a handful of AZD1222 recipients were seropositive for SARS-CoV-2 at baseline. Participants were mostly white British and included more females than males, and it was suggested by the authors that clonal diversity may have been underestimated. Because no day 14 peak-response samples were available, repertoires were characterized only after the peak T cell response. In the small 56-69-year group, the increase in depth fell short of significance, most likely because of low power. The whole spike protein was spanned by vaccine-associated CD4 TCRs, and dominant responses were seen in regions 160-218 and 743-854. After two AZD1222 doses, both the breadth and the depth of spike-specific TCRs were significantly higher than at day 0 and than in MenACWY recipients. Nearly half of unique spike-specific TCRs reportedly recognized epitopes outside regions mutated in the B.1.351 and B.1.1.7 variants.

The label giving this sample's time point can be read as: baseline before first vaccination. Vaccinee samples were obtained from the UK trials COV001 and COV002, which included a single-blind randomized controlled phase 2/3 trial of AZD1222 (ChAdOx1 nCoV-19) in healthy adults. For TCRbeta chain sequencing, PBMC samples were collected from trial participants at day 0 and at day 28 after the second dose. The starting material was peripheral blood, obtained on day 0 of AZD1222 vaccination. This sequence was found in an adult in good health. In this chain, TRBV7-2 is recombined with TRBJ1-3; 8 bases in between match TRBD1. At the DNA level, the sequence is TGTGCCAGCAGCTCACAACAGGGGGCTGGAAACACCATATATTTT. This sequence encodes CASSSQQGAGNTIYF.